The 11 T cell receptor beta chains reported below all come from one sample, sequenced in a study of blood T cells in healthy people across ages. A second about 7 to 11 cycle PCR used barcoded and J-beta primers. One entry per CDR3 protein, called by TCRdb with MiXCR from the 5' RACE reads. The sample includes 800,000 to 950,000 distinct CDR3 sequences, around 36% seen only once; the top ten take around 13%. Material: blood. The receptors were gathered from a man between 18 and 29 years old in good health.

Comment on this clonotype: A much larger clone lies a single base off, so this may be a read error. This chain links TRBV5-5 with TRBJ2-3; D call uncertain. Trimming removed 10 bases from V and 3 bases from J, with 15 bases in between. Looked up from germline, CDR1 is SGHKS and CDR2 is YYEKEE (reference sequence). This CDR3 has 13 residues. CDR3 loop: CAGIPAETDTQYF. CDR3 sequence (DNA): TGTGCCGGCATACCCGCTGAAACAGATACGCAGTATTTT.

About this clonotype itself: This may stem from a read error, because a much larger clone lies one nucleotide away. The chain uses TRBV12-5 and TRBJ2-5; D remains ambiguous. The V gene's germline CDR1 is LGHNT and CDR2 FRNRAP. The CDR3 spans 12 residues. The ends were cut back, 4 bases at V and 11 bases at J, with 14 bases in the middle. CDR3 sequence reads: CASGSKDLRQYF. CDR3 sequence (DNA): TGTGCTAGTGGTTCCAAGGACCTCCGACAGTACTTC.

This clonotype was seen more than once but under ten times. The chain's CDR3 is CASNHGGEETQYF. The CDR3 DNA reads TGTGCCAGCAACCACGGGGGGGAAGAGACCCAGTACTTC. J is TRBJ2-5 and V is TRBV12-3 or TRBV12-4, with 8 bases matching TRBD2. V lost 7 bases, J lost 3 bases, and 4 bases stayed unmatched. The CDR3 spans 13 residues.

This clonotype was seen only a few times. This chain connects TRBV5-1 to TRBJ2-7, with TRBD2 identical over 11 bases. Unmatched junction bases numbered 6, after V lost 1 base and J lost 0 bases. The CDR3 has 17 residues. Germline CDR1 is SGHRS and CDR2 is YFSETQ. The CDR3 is CASSLRPSGGTSYEQYF. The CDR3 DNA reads TGCGCCAGCAGCTTGCGCCCTAGCGGGGGGACCTCCTACGAGCAGTACTTC.

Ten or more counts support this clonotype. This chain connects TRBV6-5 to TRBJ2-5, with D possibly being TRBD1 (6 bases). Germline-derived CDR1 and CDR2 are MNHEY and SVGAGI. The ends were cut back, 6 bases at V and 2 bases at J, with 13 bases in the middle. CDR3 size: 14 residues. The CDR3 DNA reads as TGTGCCAGCAGCTCACAGGGCGGACAAGAGACCCAGTACTTC. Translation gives CASSSQGGQETQYF.

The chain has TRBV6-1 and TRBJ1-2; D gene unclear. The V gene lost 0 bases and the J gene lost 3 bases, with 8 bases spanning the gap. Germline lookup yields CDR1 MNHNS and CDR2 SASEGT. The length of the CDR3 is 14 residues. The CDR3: CASSEATADYGYTF. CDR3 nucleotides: TGTGCCAGCAGTGAAGCAACAGCAGACTATGGCTACACCTTC.

CDR3 sequence: CAWQTVYEQYF. CDR3 nucleotide sequence: TGTGCCTGGCAGACAGTCTACGAGCAGTACTTC. The rearrangement joins TRBV30 to TRBJ2-7; tentatively, D is TRBD1 (5 bases). Germline V gene data show CDR1 as GTSNPN and CDR2 as SVGIG (reference sequence). This CDR3 spans 11 amino acids. Trimming stripped 5 bases from V and 3 bases from J, with 8 bases between. Based on the CDR3 plus reference TRBV30 and TRBJ2-7, the full variable domain is SQTIHQWPATLVQPVGSPLSLECTVEGTSNPNLYWYRQAAGRGLQLLFYSVGIGQISSEVPQNLSASRPQDRQFILSSKKLLLSDSGFYLCAWQTVYEQYFGPGTRLTVT.

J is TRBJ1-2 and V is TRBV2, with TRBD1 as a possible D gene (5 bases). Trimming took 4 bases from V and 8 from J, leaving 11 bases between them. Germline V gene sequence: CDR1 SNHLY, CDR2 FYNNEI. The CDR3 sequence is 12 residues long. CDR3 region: CASSGGRQGYTF. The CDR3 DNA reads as TGTGCCAGCAGTGGAGGGAGACAGGGCTACACCTTC.

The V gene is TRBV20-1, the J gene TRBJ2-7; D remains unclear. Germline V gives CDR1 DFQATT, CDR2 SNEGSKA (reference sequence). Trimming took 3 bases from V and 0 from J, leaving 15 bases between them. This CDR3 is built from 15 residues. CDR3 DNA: TGCAGTGCTAGCCTCAGCGCCCAGAACTCCTACGAGCAGTACTTC. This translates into CSASLSAQNSYEQYF.

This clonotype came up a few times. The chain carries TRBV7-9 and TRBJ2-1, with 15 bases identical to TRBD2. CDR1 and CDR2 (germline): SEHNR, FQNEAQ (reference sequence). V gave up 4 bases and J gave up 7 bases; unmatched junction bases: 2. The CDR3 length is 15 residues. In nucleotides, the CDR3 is TGTGCCAGCAGCTCGGGGACTAGCGGGGGGAATGAGCAGTTCTTC. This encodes CASSSGTSGGNEQFF. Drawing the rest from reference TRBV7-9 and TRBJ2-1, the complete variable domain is DTGVSQNPRHKITKRGQNVTFRCDPISEHNRLYWYRQTLGQGPEFLTYFQNEAQLEKSRLLSDRFSAERPKGSFSTLEIQRTEQGDSAMYLCASSSGTSGGNEQFFGPGTRLTVL.

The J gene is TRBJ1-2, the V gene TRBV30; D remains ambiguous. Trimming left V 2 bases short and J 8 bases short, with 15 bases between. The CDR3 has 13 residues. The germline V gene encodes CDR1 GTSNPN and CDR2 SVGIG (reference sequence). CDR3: CAWSLSAQEGYTF. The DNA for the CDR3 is TGTGCCTGGAGTCTCTCGGCCCAGGAGGGCTACACCTTC.